This TCR beta chain was observed in a study of T cells in Graves' hyperthyroidism and ophthalmopathy (dated by TCRdb to about 2019). Describing the broader study: Peripheral blood samples were taken at the time of initial diagnosis, prior to any treatment. A discovery cohort of about a hundred patients, about 43 with Graves' ophthalmopathy and about 60 with stable Graves' hyperthyroidism, was used to find distinguishing TCR V-J signatures. Whether ophthalmopathy could be predicted prospectively was tested in an independent validation cohort made up of approximately 19 hyperthyroidism patients plus 17 patients who later progressed to ophthalmopathy. The roughly 100 discovery patients were divided at random into training and test sets in a 7:3 ratio. In about 6 Graves' hyperthyroidism patients, the study also compared T-cell repertoires from thyroid tissue with T-cell repertoires from blood. After sampling, hyperthyroidism patients received methimazole starting at 30 mg daily, and ophthalmopathy patients received high-dose intravenous methylprednisolone. The paper describes TCR Vbeta CDR3 sequencing of about 140 peripheral blood samples, made up of 43 ophthalmopathy patients, around 73 hyperthyroidism patients and approximately 17 progressor patients. The paper as a whole reports these results and caveats: No statistical method was used to set the sample size in advance, and investigators knew the group allocation. In validation, the model predicted progression to ophthalmopathy a median of around six months before onset, with 65% to 71% sensitivity and 72.22% specificity. Most expanded thyroid clonotypes (frequency above 0.001) were also found in blood, which suggests that blood repertoires may mirror thyroid immune responses. Ophthalmopathy was separated from stable hyperthyroidism by a 13 V-J signature model, with 87.88% sensitivity and approximately 81% specificity obtained in cross-validation and 80%/75% obtained in testing.

In its sample, this clonotype was seen a few times. What this receptor recognizes is not known. Base qualities are not at hand, and no much larger clone is one base apart. Stable Graves' hyperthyroidism was defined as no progression to ophthalmopathy during 18 months of follow-up. Hyperthyroidism patients were newly diagnosed, with disease duration under 2 months, and aged 18 to 65 years. The study excluded patients with uncontrolled infections, other autoimmune diseases, pregnancy or lactation. Diagnoses were established on the basis of clinical symptoms, serum thyroxine and TRAb, thyroid ultrasound, and orbital computed tomography. PBMCs were isolated from around 10 ml of fresh peripheral blood by Ficoll-Paque density gradient centrifugation. Trizol reagent was used to extract total RNA, and RNA quality was then checked on an Agilent 2100 Bioanalyzer. TCR beta CDR3 regions were amplified from RNA transcripts. For the first round of RT-PCR on the TCR CDR3, the HTBI primer set was used together with the Qiagen OneStep RT-PCR kit. The libraries were constructed in a second round of multiplex PCR and then size-selected and purified. Libraries were sequenced paired-end with 100 bp reads on an Illumina HiSeq2000. In the original analysis: SOAPnuke was used to process the raw data, throwing out any read that contained adapters or uncalled bases, had a mean Phred below 15, or lacked an exact constant-primer or identifier match. COPE v1.2.5 was used to merge high-quality paired reads, and clonotypes were defined as unique nucleotide sequences. Clonotypes were aligned to IMGT TRBV, TRBD and TRBJ reference segments using MiTCR v1.1. The analysis included only V-J combinations with a frequency above 0.0001, which together covered around 99% of the repertoires. A TCS score was defined as the ratio between F50 (clonal expansion) and ExV (chaos), using BLOSUM62-based TCRdist between CDR3 peptides within each V-J. Welch's t-statistics and random forest reduced roughly 530 V-J features to around 14, which were used in a naive Bayes classifier (R e1071). TCRdb reprocessing: public reads trimmed at Q25 with fastp, clones called with MiXCR, in-frame beta chains kept. Each entry merges the rows of one CDR3 protein and shows their most common DNA and genes. These V and J calls originate from TCRdb's pipeline instead of the authors' own analysis. The sample table holds under 650,000 distinct CDR3 sequences, of which 15% to 20% were seen once. The ten most abundant clones make up around 3.9% of the sample.

The CDR3 runs 13 amino acids, cysteine and phenylalanine included. Only the CDR3 DNA is retained, 39 bases long and in frame from the first base. Looking up the germline V gene yields CDR1 MDHEN and CDR2 SYDVKM. V drops 8 bases and J drops 2 bases, leaving 13 bases in between. This clonotype was obtained from a woman aged 25 to 39 with Graves' hyperthyroidism. Recombination linked TRBV28 to TRBJ2-7; the D gene is unclear. The material sequenced was blood. For the CDR3, the sequence is CASLEIGAYEQYF. The nucleotide sequence reads as follows: TGTGCCAGCTTGGAAATTGGGGCCTACGAGCAGTACTTC.